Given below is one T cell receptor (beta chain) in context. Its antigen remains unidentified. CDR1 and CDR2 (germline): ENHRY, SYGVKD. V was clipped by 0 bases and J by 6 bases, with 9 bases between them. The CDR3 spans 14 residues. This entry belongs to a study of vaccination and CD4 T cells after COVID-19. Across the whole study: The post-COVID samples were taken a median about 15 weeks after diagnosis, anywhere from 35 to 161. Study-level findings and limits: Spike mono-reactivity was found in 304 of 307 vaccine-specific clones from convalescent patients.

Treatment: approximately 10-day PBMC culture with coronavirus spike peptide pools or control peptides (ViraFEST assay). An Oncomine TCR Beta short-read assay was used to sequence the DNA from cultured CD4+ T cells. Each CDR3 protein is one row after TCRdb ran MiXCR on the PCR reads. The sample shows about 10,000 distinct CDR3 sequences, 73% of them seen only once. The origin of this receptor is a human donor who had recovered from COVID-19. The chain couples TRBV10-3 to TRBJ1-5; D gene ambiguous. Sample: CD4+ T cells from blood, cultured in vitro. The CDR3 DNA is TGTGCCATCAGTGAGTCGAACTTGGGTCAGCCCCAGCATTTT. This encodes CAISESNLGQPQHF.